This TCR beta chain was obtained from a study of T-cell reconstitution after alpha-beta-depleted transplantation in children. The germline V and J ends were trimmed by 1 base and 0 bases, with 3 bases remaining between them. The CDR3 has 14 residues. The germline gives CDR1 LGHNA, CDR2 YNFKEQ. This clonotype was counted at least ten times. Unique molecular identifiers tagged the TCRbeta library. MiXCR, applied by TCRdb to the PCR reads, yields one record per CDR3 protein. The sample includes 190,000 or so distinct CDR3 sequences, less than 8% of them seen just once. The TCR was taken from a human donor who donated a stem cell graft to a child with Wiskott-Aldrich syndrome. The V and J genes are TRBV4-2 and TRBJ1-4, with D unresolved. The starting material was PBMCs from the stem cell graft donor, obtained from the stem cell graft. The CDR3 sequence is CASSQGPTNEKLFF. CDR3 in DNA: TGTGCCAGCAGCCAAGGCCCAACTAATGAAAAACTGTTTTTT.